A selection of T cell receptor beta chains follows, all from one sample in a study of blood T cells in healthy people across ages. TCRdb called the 5' RACE reads again in MiXCR, with one record for every CDR3 protein. Counted here are 1.5 million to 2 million distinct CDR3 sequences, around 48% occurring once; the ten biggest clones make up approximately 2%. The sequenced sample consisted of blood. These receptors were taken from a middle-aged woman in good health. Each CDR3 is given with its conserved first and last residue. D genes are given only for firm matches. Clone size is shown for a subset of rows, as once, few, many or a class of expanded clone.

v_gene	abundance	j_gene	d_gene	CDR3nt	CDR3aa
TRBV3-1	few	TRBJ1-5	.	TGTGCCAGCAGCCAAGAATATGGTAACAGGGCCCCCAATCAGCCCCAGCATTTT	CASSQEYGNRAPNQPQHF
TRBV28	.	TRBJ1-5	.	TGTGCCAGCAGTTCTCAGGGCCCGCTTGACGCCCAGCATTTT	CASSSQGPLDAQHF
TRBV3-1	.	TRBJ2-5	.	TGTGCCAGCAGCCAGTACCGGGGTAGGGAGACCCAGTACTTC	CASSQYRGRETQYF
TRBV6-6	.	TRBJ2-6	.	TGTGCCAGCAGTTACTCGTTTGGGAATTCAGGCTCTGGGGCCAACGTCCTGACTTTC	CASSYSFGNSGSGANVLTF
TRBV10-3	few	TRBJ2-7	TRBD2	TGTGCCATCAGTAGTAAGACTAGCGGGGGTTGGTGGTCCGAGCAGTACTTC	CAISSKTSGGWWSEQYF
TRBV6-2/TRBV6-3	.	TRBJ2-3	.	TGTGCCAGCAGTTACGATACTAGCAGTCGGGCAGATACGCAGTATTTT	CASSYDTSSRADTQYF
TRBV9	.	TRBJ2-7	TRBD1	TGTGCCAGCAGCGTAAATCCGGGACAGGCACGAGAGCAGTACTTC	CASSVNPGQAREQYF
TRBV27	.	TRBJ2-6	TRBD1	TGTGCCAGCAGTGTATCGGGACAGGTCTCTGGGGCCAACGTCCTGACTTTC	CASSVSGQVSGANVLTF
TRBV5-1	few	TRBJ1-2	.	TGCGCCAGCAGGGAATACAACTATGGCTACACCTTC	CASREYNYGYTF
TRBV20-1	.	TRBJ2-4	.	TGCAGTGCTAGTCAGGAGAATCTAGCCAAAAACATTCAGTACTTC	CSASQENLAKNIQYF
TRBV20-1	.	TRBJ2-6	TRBD1	TGCAGTGCTCTATCACCGGGACAGGGATCTGGGGCCAACGTCCTGACTTTC	CSALSPGQGSGANVLTF
TRBV7-2	.	TRBJ2-3	.	TGTGCCAGCAGCGTAATGGGGCGAGATACGCAGTATTTT	CASSVMGRDTQYF
TRBV7-2	many	TRBJ2-5	TRBD2	TGTGCCAGCAGCTTAGCGAGAGCGGGGGGTGAGACCCAGTACTTC	CASSLARAGGETQYF
TRBV20-1	.	TRBJ2-1	.	TGCAGTGCCCATAAGCGGGTTAGCTACAATGAGCAGTTCTTC	CSAHKRVSYNEQFF